In its sample, the clone carrying this T cell receptor (beta chain) was seen a few times. The antigen is not known. The record originates from a study of T-cell reconstitution after alpha-beta-depleted transplantation in children. During its preparation, the TCRbeta library received unique molecular identifiers. TCRdb called the PCR reads again in MiXCR, with one record for every CDR3 protein. The sample records about 580,000 distinct CDR3 sequences, about 23% being singletons. Study conclusions and caveats: One year after transplant, T-cell counts and diversity came mostly from newly produced T cells.

The V gene end was trimmed by 2 bases and the J gene end by 4 bases; junction bases not matched to a gene: 3. Germline V gene sequence: CDR1 KGHSH, CDR2 LQKENI. CDR3 length: 15 amino acids. The clonotype was recovered from a boy younger than two who had a stem cell transplant for acute myeloid leukemia, so the T cells may come from the graft donor. V is TRBV18 and J is TRBJ2-1; 9 bases are a match to TRBD1. Sequences were derived from PBMCs, mostly from graft donor cells, sampled 360 days after TCRalphabeta/CD19-depleted stem cell transplant. The CDR3 bases are TGTGCCAGCTCACCATCCGGACAGGGGTACAATGAGCAGTTCTTC. It yields the protein CASSPSGQGYNEQFF.